This T cell receptor beta chain was retrieved from a study of CD8 T cell repertoires and HIV-1 epitope variants. Across the whole study: Epitopes were three Gag families plus Nef HW9 and YT9. Separate from the cultures, 1M uncultured T cells served as baseline. Autologous T cell-negative cells served as antigen-presenting cells in equal numbers.

This CDR3 is 15 amino acids long. V shed 0 bases and J 3 bases; nucleotides not matched to a gene: 6. The germline V gene encodes CDR1 SGHRS and CDR2 YFSETQ. Overall study findings and caveats: The assay identified only TCR beta chains of antigen-proliferating T cells.

Concerning this clone: The antigen is undetermined.

Sequencing was performed with immunoSEQ multiplex PCR; in TCRdb, only in-frame clones are kept and a portion is missing. The data hold roughly 4,900 clones, with 67% observed a single time. Sequencing was performed on cultured CD8+ T cells derived from PBMCs. The receptor was derived from a male donor with HIV. This chain connects TRBV5-1 to TRBJ2-7, with 7 nucleotides matching TRBD1. DNA for the CDR3: TGCGCCAGCAGCTTGGAGACAGGGCGGAACTACGAGCAGTACTTC. It encodes CASSLETGRNYEQYF.